Following are 10 T cell receptor beta chains from one sample sequenced in a study of blood T cell repertoires in COVID-19. The repertoire was sequenced with immunoSEQ multiplex PCR; TCRdb's copy has only in-frame clones and lacks some. In the table there are fewer than 350,000 clones, roughly 90% of which are singletons. Sequenced sample: peripheral blood. Source of these receptors: a man between 18 and 29 years old with active or convalescent COVID-19.

The chain combines TRBV10-2 with TRBJ2-7, with D tentatively TRBD1 (5 bases). The CDR3 contains 14 residues. CDR1 and CDR2 (germline): WSHSY, SAAADI. V was clipped by 2 bases and J by 1 base, with 9 bases between them. The CDR3 sequence is CASSEGARSYEQYF. CDR3 DNA: TGCGCCAGCAGTGAGGGGGCGCGGTCCTACGAGCAGTACTTC.

The V gene is TRBV19, the J gene TRBJ2-5, with 9 nucleotides matching TRBD2. The CDR3 is made up of 15 amino acids. V shed 10 bases and J 2 bases; nucleotides not matched to a gene: 11. Looked up from germline, CDR1 is LNHDA and CDR2 is SQIVND (reference sequence). The CDR3 is CAKDGRLAAQETQYF. The DNA for the CDR3 is TGTGCCAAGGATGGGCGACTAGCGGCACAAGAGACCCAGTACTTC.

Remarks on this clone: Other DNA sequences from this sample encode an identical CDR3 as well. The chain uses TRBV12-3 or TRBV12-4 and TRBJ2-7; the match to TRBD1 covers 7 bases. V was pared by 5 bases and J by 4 bases, with 5 bases of the junction left unmatched. The CDR3 is made up of 13 amino acids. CDR3 sequence: CASSPGTDYEQYF. CDR3 bases: TGTGCCAGCAGTCCTGGGACAGATTACGAGCAGTACTTC.

On this clone: Additional DNA sequences in this sample encode the identical CDR3. V and J are TRBV9 and TRBJ2-3; 7 positions match TRBD2. CDR1 and CDR2 (germline): SGDLS, YYNGEE. There are 14 residues in the CDR3. Losses at the gene ends were 2 bases for V and 3 bases for J; bases not matched to a gene: 3. The CDR3 sequence is CASSVVGGTDTQYF. CDR3 coding DNA: TGTGCCAGCAGCGTTGTCGGGGGGACAGATACGCAGTATTTT.

J is TRBJ2-4 and V is TRBV7-9; tentatively, D is TRBD2 (6 bases). Germline V gene sequence: CDR1 SEHNR, CDR2 FQNEAQ (reference sequence). The CDR3 length is 13 residues. Trimming shortened V by 6 bases and J by 3 bases, and 9 bases separated the two germline ends. CDR3: CASREGGKNIQYF. CDR3 nucleotides: TGTGCCAGCAGGGAGGGTGGCAAAAACATTCAGTACTTC.

This clone was counted a single time. The rearrangement uses TRBV30 and TRBJ1-5; TRBD1 matches at 7 bases. Trimming at V came to 5 bases and at J to 5 bases, leaving 6 bases not matched to a gene. The CDR3 runs to 13 residues. The germline V gene has CDR1 GTSNPN and CDR2 SVGIG (reference sequence). The CDR3 DNA follows: TGTGCCTGGGTCGGACAGGTCCATCAGCCCCAGCATTTT. Translated: CAWVGQVHQPQHF.

This clone was recorded only once. This chain links TRBV15 with TRBJ2-7; perhaps TRBD1 as D (5 bases). Trimming left V 4 bases short and J 5 bases short, with 9 bases between. This CDR3 has 12 residues. Germline CDR1 reads LNHNV; CDR2 reads YYDKDF (reference sequence). CDR3 nucleotides: TGTGCCACCAGCACAACAGGAGACGAGCAGTACTTC. It yields the protein CATSTTGDEQYF. Full variable domain (rest looked up from reference TRBV15 and TRBJ2-7): DAMVIQNPRYQVTQFGKPVTLSCSQTLNHNVMYWYQQKSSQAPKLLFHYYDKDFNNEADTPDNFQSRRPNTSFCFLDIRSPGLGDTAMYLCATSTTGDEQYFGPGTRLTVT.

The chain has TRBV6-4 and TRBJ1-6, with 7 bases aligning to TRBD1. Trimming cost V 9 bases and J 14 bases; bases outside gene matches: 16. Per the germline V gene, CDR1 is MRHNA and CDR2 is SNTAGT. This CDR3 contains 14 residues. Written as DNA, the CDR3 is TGTGCCAGGGTTATTGGACAGGAGTCTTTATCCCTCCACTTT. Protein sequence: CARVIGQESLSLHF.

The chain links TRBV9 to TRBJ2-6; D is unclear. Germline assignment: CDR1 SGDLS and CDR2 YYNGEE. V lost 3 bases and J lost 0, with 13 bases in between. The CDR3 has 17 residues. As DNA, the CDR3 is TGTGCCAGCAGCGCCTATCTAACTAACTCTGGGGCCAACGTCCTGACTTTC. This encodes CASSAYLTNSGANVLTF.

The chain employs TRBV10-3 and TRBJ1-3; D is possibly TRBD1 (5 bases). The CDR3 runs 14 residues. CDR1 ENHRY and CDR2 SYGVKD come from the germline V gene. V was trimmed by 4 bases and J by 0 bases, leaving 7 bases between them. The CDR3 loop is CAISGGSSGNTIYF. CDR3 nucleotide sequence: TGTGCCATCAGTGGGGGCAGCTCTGGAAACACCATATATTTT.